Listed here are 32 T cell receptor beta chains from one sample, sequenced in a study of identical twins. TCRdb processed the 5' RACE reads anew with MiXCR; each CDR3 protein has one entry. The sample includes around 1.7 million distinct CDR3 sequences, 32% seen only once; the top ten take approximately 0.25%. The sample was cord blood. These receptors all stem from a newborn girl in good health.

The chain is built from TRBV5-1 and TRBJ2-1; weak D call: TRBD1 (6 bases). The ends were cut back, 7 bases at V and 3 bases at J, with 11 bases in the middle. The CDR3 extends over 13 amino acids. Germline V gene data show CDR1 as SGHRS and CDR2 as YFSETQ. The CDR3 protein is CASRTVGYNEQFF. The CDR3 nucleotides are TGCGCCAGCCGGACAGTCGGCTACAATGAGCAGTTCTTC.

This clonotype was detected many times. This chain's CDR3 is CASSQEGWGYTF. CDR3 in DNA: TGTGCCAGCAGCCAAGAAGGATGGGGCTACACCTTC. This chain joins TRBV4-2 and TRBJ1-2; no clear D. The V and J ends lost 0 bases and 8 bases respectively, with 7 bases between them. CDR1 and CDR2 from the germline V gene are LGHNA and YNFKEQ. CDR3 length equals 12 residues.

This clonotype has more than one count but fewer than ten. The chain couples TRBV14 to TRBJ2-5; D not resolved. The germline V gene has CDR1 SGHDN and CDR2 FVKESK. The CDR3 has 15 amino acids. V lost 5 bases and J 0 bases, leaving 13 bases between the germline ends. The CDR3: CASSARSWYQETQYF. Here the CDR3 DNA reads TGTGCCAGCAGCGCGAGGTCTTGGTACCAAGAGACCCAGTACTTC.

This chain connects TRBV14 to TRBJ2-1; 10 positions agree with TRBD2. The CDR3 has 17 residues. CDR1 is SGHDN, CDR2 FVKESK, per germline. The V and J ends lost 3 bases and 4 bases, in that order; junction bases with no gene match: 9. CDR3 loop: CASSQHPGLAAYNEQFF. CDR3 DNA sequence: TGTGCCAGCAGCCAGCACCCCGGACTAGCGGCTTACAATGAGCAGTTCTTC.

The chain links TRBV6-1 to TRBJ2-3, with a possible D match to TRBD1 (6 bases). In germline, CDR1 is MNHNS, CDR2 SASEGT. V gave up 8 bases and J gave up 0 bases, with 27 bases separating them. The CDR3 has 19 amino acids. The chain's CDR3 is CASRGYGGRAPLSTDTQYF. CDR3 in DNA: TGTGCCAGCCGTGGGTATGGGGGCCGGGCCCCTCTTAGCACAGATACGCAGTATTTT.

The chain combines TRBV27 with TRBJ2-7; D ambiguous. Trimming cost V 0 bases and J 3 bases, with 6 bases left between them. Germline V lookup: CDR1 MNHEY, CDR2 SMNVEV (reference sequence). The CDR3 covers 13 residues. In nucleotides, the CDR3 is TGTGCCAGCAGTTTATCCCCGTTCTACGAGCAGTACTTC. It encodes CASSLSPFYEQYF.

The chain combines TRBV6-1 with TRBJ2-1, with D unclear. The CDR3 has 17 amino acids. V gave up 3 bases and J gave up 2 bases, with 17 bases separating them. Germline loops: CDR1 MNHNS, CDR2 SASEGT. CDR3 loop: CASSDNGASVPYNEQFF. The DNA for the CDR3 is TGTGCCAGCAGTGATAACGGCGCGTCGGTCCCCTACAATGAGCAGTTCTTC.

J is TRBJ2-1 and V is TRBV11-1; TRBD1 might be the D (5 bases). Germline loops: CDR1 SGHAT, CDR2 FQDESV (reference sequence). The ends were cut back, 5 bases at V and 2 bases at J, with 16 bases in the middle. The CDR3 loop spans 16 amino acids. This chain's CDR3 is CASSPIDGAAYNEQFF. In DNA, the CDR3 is TGTGCCAGCAGCCCAATTGATGGGGCTGCCTACAATGAGCAGTTCTTC.

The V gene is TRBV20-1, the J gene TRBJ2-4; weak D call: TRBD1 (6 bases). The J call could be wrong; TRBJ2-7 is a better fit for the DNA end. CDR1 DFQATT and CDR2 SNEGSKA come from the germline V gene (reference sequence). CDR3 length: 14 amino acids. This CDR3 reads CSARGRLTGYEQYF. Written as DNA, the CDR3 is TGCAGTGCTAGAGGCCGCTTGACAGGCTACGAGCAGTACTTC.

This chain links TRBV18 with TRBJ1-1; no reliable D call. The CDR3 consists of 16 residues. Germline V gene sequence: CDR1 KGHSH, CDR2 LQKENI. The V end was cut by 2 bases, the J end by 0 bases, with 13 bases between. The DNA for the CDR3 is TGTGCCAGCTCACCAAGCCAGTATCTCATGAACACTGAAGCTTTCTTT. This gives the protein CASSPSQYLMNTEAFF. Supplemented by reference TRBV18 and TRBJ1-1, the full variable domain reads NAGVMQNPRHLVRRRGQEARLRCSPMKGHSHVYWYRQLPEEGLKFMVYLQKENIIDESGMPKERFSAEFPKEGPSILRIQQVVRGDSAAYFCASSPSQYLMNTEAFFGQGTRLTVV.

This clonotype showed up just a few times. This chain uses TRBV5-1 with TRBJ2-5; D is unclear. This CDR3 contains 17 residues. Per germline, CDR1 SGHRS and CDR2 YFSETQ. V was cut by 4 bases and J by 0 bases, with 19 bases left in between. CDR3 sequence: CASSDPTWSRYQETQYF. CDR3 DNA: TGCGCCAGCAGCGACCCGACGTGGAGTAGATACCAAGAGACCCAGTACTTC. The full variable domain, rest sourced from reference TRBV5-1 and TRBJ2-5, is KAGVTQTPRYLIKTRGQQVTLSCSPISGHRSVSWYQQTPGQGLQFLFEYFSETQRNKGNFPGRFSGRQFSNSRSEMNVSTLELGDSALYLCASSDPTWSRYQETQYFGPGTRLLVL.

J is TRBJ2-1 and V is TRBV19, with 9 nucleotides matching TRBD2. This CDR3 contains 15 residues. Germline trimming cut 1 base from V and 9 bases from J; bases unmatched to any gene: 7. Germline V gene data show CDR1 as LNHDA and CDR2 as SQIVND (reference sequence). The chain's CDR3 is CASSIVGTSRSEQFF. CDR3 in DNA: TGTGCCAGTAGTATAGTGGGGACTAGCCGCAGTGAGCAGTTCTTC.

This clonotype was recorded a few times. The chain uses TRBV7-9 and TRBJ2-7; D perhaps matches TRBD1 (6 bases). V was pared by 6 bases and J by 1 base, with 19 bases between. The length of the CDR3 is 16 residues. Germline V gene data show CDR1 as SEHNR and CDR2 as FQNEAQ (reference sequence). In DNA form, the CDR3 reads TGTGCCAGCAGTCGACTAACGGACAGAGCGTCCTACGAGCAGTACTTC. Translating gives CASSRLTDRASYEQYF.

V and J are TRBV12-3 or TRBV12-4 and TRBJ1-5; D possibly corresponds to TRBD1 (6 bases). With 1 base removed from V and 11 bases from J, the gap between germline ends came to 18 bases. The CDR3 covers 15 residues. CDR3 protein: CASSLVVSRGIAQHF. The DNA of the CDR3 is TGTGCCAGCAGTTTAGTCGTGTCCAGGGGTATAGCCCAGCATTTT.

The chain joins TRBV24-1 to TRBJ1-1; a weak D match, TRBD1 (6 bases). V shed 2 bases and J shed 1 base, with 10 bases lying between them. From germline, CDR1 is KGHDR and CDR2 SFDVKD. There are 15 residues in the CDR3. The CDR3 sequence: CATSDSSTGNTEAFF. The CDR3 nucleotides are TGTGCCACCAGTGATTCCTCGACAGGGAACACTGAAGCTTTCTTT.

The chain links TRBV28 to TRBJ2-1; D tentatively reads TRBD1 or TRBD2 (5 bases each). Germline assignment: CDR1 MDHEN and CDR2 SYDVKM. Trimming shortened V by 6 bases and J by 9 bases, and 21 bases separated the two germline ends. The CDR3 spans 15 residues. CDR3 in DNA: TGTGCCAGCAGGGGGACCGGGTCTTTCGGCGGTGAGCAGTTCTTC. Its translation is CASRGTGSFGGEQFF.

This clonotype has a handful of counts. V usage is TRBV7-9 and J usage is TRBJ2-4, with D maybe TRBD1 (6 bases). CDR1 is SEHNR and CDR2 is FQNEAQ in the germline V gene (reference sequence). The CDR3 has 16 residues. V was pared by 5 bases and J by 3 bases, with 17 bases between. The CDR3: CASSPPAQGGKNIQYF. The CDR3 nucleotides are TGTGCCAGCAGCCCCCCTGCACAGGGCGGCAAAAACATTCAGTACTTC.

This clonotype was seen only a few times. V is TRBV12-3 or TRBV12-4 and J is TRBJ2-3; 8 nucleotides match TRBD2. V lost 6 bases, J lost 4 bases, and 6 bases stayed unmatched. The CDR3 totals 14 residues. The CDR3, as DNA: TGTGCCAGCAGACCGGGGGGGCCCCCAGATACGCAGTATTTT. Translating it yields CASRPGGPPDTQYF.

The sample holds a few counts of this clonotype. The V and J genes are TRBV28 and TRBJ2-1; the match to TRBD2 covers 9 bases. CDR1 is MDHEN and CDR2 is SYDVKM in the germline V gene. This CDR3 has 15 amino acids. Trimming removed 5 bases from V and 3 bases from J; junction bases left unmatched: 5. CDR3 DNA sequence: TGTGCCAGCAGTGTAGCGGGAGATTTCTACAATGAGCAGTTCTTC. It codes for CASSVAGDFYNEQFF.

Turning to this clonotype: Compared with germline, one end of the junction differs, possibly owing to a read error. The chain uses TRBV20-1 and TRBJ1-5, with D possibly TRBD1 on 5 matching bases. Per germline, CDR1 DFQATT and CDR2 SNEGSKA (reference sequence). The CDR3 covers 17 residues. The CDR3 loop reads CSARDEWRQGGNQPQHF. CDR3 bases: TGCAGTGCCAGAGATGAGTGGAGGCAGGGAGGCAATCAGCCCCAGCATTTT.

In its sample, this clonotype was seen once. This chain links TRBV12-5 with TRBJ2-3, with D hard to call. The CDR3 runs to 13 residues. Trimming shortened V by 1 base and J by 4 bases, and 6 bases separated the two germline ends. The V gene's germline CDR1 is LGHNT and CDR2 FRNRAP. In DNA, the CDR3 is TGTGCTAGTGGTTTGGATCAGGCAGATACGCAGTATTTT. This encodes CASGLDQADTQYF.

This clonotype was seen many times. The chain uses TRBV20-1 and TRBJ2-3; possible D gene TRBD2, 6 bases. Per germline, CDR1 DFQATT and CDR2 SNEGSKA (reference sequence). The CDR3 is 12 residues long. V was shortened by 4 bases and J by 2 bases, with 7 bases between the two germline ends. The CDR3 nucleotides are TGCAGTGCTACGCGGGACACAGATACGCAGTATTTT. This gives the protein CSATRDTDTQYF.

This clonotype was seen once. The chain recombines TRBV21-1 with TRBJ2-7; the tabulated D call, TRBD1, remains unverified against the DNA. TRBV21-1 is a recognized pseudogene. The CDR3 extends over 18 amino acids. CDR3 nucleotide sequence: TGTGCCAGCAAGAGGTCAGGGGACGCCGACCTTTCCTACAATGAGCAGTACTTC. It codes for CASKRSGDADLSYNEQYF.

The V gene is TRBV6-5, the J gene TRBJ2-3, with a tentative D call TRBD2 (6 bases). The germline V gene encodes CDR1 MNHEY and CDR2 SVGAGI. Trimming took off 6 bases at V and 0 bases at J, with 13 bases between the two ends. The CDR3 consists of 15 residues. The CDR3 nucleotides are TGTGCCAGCAGAGGTAGCGGCATTAGCACAGATACGCAGTATTTT. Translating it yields CASRGSGISTDTQYF.

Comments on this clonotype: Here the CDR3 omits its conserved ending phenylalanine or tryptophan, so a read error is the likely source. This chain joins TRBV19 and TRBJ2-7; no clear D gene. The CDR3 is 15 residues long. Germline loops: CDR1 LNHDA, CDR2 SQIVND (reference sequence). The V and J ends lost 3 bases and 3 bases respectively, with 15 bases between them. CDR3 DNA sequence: TGTGCCAGTAGTATCTCGTGGACGCCCGGCTACGAGCAGTACTAC. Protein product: CASSISWTPGYEQYY.

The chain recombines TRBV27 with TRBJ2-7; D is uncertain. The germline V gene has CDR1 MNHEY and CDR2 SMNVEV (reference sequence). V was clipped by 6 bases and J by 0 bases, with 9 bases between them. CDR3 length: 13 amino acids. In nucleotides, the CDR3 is TGTGCCAGCAGCCGCCCGAACTCCTACGAGCAGTACTTC. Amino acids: CASSRPNSYEQYF.

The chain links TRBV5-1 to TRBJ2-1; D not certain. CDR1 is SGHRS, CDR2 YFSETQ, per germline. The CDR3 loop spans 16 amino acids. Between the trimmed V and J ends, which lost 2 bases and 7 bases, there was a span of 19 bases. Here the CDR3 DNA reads TGCGCCAGCAGCTTAGCGTTCCACGAGATTAAAAATGAGCAGTTCTTC. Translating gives CASSLAFHEIKNEQFF.

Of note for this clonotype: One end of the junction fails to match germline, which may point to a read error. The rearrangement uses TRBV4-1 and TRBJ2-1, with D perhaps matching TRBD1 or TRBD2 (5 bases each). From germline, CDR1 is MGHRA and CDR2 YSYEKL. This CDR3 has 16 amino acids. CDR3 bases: TGCGCCAGCAGCCAGCCCGGGACCCGCTCCTACAATGGGCAGTTCTTC. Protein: CASSQPGTRSYNGQFF.

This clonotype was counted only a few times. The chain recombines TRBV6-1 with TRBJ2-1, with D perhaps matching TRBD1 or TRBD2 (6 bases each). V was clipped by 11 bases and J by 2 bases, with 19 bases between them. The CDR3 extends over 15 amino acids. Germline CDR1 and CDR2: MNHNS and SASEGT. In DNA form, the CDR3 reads TGTGCCGGGGGGCCCGCGTCAGTTACCTACAATGAGCAGTTCTTC. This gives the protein CAGGPASVTYNEQFF.

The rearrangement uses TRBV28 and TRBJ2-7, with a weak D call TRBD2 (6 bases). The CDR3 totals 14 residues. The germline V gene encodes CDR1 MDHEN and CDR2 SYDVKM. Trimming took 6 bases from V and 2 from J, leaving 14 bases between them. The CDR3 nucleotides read TGTGCCAGCAGCTCTCCGGGGGATCCCTACGAGCAGTACTTC. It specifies CASSSPGDPYEQYF.

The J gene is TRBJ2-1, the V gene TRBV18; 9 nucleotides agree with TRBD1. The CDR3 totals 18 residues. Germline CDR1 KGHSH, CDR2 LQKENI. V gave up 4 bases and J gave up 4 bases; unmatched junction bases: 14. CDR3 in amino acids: CASSLGDREPSSYNEQFF. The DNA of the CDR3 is TGTGCCAGCTCACTGGGGGACAGGGAACCCTCCTCGTACAATGAGCAGTTCTTC.

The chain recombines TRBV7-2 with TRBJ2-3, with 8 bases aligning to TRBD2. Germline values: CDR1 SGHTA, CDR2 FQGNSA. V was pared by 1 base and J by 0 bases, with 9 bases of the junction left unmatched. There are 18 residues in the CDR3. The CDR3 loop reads CASSLGGFGRASTDTQYF. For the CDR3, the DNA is TGTGCCAGCAGCTTAGGGGGATTCGGGAGGGCTAGCACAGATACGCAGTATTTT.